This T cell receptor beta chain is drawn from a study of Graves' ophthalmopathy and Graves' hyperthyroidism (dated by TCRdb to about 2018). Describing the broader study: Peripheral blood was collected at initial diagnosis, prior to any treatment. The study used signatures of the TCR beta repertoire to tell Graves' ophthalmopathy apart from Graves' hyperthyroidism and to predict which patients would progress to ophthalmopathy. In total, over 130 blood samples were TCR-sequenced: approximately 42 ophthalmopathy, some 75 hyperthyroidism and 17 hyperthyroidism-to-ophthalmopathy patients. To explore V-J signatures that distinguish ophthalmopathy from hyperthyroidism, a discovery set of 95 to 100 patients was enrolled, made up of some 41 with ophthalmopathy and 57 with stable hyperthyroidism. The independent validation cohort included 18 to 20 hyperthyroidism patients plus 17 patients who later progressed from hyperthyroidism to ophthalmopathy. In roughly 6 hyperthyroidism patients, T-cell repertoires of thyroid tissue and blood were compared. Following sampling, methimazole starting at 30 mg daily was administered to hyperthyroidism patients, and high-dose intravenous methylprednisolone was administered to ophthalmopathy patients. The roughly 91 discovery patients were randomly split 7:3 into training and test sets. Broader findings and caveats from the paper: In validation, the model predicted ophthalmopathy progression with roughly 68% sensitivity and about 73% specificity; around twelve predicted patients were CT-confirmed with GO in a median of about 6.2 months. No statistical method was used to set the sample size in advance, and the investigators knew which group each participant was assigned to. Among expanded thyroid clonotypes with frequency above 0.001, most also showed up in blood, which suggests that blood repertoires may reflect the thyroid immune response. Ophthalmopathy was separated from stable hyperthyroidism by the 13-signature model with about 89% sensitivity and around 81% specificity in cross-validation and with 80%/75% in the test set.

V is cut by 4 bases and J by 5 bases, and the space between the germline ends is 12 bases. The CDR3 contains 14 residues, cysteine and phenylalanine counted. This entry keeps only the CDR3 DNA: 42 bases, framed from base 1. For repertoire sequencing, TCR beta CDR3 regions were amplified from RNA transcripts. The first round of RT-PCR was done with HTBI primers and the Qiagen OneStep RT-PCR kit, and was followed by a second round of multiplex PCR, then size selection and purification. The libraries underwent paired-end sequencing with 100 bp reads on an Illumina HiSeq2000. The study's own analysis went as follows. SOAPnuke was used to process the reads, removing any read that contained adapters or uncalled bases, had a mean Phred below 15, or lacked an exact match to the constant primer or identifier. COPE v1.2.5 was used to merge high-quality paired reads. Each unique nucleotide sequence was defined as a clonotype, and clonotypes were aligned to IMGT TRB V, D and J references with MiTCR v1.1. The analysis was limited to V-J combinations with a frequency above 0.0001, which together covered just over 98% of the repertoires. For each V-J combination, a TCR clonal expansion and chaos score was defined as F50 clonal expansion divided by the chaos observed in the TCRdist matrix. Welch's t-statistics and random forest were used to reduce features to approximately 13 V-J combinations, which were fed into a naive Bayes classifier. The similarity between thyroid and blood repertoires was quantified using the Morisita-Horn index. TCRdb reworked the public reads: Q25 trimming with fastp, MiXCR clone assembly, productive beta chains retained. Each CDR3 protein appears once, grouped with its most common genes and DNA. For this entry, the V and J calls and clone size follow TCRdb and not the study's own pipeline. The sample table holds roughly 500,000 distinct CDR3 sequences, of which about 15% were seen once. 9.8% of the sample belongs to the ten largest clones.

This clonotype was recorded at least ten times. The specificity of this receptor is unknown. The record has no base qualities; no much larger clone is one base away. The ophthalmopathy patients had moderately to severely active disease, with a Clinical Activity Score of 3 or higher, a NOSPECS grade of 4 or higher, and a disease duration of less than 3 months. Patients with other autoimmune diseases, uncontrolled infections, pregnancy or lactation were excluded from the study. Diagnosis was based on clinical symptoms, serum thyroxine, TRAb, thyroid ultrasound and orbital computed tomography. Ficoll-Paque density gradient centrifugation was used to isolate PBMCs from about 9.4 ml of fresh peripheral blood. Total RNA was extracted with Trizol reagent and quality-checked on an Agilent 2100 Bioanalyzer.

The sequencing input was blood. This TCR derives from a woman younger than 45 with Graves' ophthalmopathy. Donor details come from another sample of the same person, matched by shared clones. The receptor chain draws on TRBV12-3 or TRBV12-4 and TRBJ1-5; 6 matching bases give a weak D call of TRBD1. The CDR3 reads CASSSDRSYQPQHF. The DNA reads TGTGCCAGCAGTTCCGACAGGTCCTATCAGCCCCAGCATTTT.